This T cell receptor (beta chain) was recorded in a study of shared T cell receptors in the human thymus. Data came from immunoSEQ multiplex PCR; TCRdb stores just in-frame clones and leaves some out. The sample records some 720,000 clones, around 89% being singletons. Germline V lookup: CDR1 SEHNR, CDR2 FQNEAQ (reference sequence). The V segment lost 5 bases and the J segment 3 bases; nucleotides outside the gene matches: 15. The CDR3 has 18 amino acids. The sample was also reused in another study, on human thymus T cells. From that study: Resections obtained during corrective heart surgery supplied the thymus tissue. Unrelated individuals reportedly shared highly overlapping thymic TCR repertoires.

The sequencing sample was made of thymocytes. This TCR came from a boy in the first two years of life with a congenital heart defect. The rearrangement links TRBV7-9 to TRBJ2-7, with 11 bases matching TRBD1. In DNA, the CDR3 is TGTGCCAGCAGCACAGGGACAGGGGGGCTTAGGAAGATCTACGAGCAGTACTTC. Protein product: CASSTGTGGLRKIYEQYF.